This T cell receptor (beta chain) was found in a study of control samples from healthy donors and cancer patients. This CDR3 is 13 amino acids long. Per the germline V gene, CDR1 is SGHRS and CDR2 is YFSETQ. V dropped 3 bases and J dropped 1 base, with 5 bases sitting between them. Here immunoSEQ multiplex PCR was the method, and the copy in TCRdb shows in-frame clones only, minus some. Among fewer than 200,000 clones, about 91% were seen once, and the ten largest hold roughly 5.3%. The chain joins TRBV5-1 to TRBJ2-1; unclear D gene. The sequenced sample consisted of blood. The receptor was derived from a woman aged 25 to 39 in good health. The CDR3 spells CASSSRSYNEQFF. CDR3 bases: TGCGCCAGCAGCTCGAGGTCCTACAATGAGCAGTTCTTC.